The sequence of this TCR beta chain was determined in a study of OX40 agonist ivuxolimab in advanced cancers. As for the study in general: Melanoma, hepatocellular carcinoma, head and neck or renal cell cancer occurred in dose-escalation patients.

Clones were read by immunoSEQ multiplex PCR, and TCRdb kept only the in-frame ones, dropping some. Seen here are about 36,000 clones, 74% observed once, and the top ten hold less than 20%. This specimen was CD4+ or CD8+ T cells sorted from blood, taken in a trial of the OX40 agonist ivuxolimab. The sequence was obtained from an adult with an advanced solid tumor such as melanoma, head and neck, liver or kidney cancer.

The CDR3 is CASSSFGIAVDTQYF. DNA for the CDR3: TGTGCCAGCAGTTCGTTTGGGATAGCAGTGGATACGCAGTATTTT. The genes are TRBV28 and TRBJ2-3, with D unresolved. The CDR3 loop spans 15 amino acids. Germline V gene lookup returns CDR1 MDHEN and CDR2 SYDVKM. Trimming cost V 4 bases and J 6 bases, with 17 bases left between them.